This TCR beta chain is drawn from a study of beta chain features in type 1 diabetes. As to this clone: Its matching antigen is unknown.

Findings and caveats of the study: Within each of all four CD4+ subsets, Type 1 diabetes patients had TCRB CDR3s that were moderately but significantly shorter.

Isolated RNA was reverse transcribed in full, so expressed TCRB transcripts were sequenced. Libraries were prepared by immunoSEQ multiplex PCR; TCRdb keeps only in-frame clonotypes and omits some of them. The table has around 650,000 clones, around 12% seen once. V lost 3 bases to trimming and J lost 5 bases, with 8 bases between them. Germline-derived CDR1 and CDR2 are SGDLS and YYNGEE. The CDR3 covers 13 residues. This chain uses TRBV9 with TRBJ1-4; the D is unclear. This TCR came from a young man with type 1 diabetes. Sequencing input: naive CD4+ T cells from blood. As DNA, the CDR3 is TGTGCCAGCAGCGCCGGGGAGAATGAAAAACTGTTTTTT. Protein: CASSAGENEKLFF.